A selection of T cell receptor beta chains follows, all from one sample in a study of blood T cells in healthy people across ages. TCRdb fed the 5' RACE reads into MiXCR, producing one record per CDR3 protein. The table lists about 640,000 distinct CDR3 sequences, roughly 41% of them singletons. The material sequenced was blood. All receptors come from a man older than 75 in good health. The CDR3 runs from the conserved cysteine through the conserved F or W. A D gene is named only where the DNA matches it firmly. Not all rows give a size; the values are once, few, many and, for expanded clones, a class.

TRBV3-1	TRBJ1-6	few	NA	TGTGCCAGCAGCCTTCGAACCGGGACATTCAATTCACCCCTCCACTTT	CASSLRTGTFNSPLHF
TRBV28	TRBJ2-1	NA	TRBD1	TGTGCCAGCAGGGGCTTGGGACAGGGTTCCTACAATGAGCAGTTCTTC	CASRGLGQGSYNEQFF
TRBV4-3	TRBJ2-5	NA	NA	TGCGCCAGCAGCCGCTCACTTGGGGGGGAGACCCAGTACTTC	CASSRSLGGETQYF
TRBV11-2	TRBJ1-6	few	NA	TGTGCCAGCAGCTTAGTTCAAGGCGTGGGTTCACCCCTCCACTTT	CASSLVQGVGSPLHF
TRBV6-4	TRBJ2-5	few	NA	TGTGCCAGCAGCAGATCCGGGGGCTCGAACAGGGAGACCCAGTACTTC	CASSRSGGSNRETQYF
TRBV12-3/TRBV12-4	TRBJ1-1	few	NA	TGTGCCAGCAGACTAGCGAACACTGAAGCTTTCTTT	CASRLANTEAFF
TRBV5-1	TRBJ1-2	NA	NA	TGCGCCAGCAGCTTGGACACCCTTCGGGGCTACACCTTC	CASSLDTLRGYTF
TRBV9	TRBJ2-2	NA	NA	TGTGCCAGCAGCGTAGTTGGTAGCGTAACGAACACCGGGGAGCTGTTTTTT	CASSVVGSVTNTGELFF
TRBV30	TRBJ2-3	NA	NA	TGTGCCTGGGGGGGGGGCAGTGCGGATCACACAGATACGCAGTATTTT	CAWGGGSADHTDTQYF
TRBV4-3	TRBJ2-6	few	NA	TGCGCCAGCAGCCAGGAACTGACACCTCTAGCAGGGGCCAACGTCCTGACTTTC	CASSQELTPLAGANVLTF